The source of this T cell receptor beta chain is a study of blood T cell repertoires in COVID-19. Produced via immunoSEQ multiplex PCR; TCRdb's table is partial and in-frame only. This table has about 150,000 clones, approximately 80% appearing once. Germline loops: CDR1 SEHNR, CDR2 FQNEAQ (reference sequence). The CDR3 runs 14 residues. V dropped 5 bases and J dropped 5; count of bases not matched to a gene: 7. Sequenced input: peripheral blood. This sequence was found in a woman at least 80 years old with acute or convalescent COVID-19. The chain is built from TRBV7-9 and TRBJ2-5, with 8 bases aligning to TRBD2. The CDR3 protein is CASSLTLAGETQYF. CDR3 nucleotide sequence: TGTGCCAGCAGCCTGACCCTAGCGGGCGAGACCCAGTACTTC.